Sequencing of this TCR beta chain was carried out in a study of cytomegalovirus exposure and HLA in healthy donors. Study-wide findings and caveats: With later analysis, a missense DCLRE1C variant became linked to TCR beta V- and J-gene trimming. Later on, an analysis showed TCR association rates differing by HLA locus, with DRB1 the most and HLA-C the fewest.

PCR amplification relied on 60 Vbeta primers (plus 13 Jbeta primers). This table comes from immunoSEQ multiplex PCR, and its TCRdb copy is limited to in-frame clones, with some not included. Of about 120,000 clones in the sample, roughly four fifths were seen once. Germline CDR1 reads MNHEY; CDR2 reads SMNVEV (reference sequence). The V segment lost 6 bases and the J segment 5 bases; nucleotides outside the gene matches: 6. The CDR3 runs 14 residues. Points on this clone: Its antigen is undetermined.

The sequenced material came from PBMCs. This chain joins TRBV27 and TRBJ2-2, with 7 bases matching TRBD1. The sequence was obtained from a man aged 25 to 40 in good health and CMV-seropositive. CDR3 coding DNA: TGTGCCAGCAGGGTGACAGGGTCTACCGGGGAGCTGTTTTTT. Encoded protein: CASRVTGSTGELFF.